Listed below are T cell receptor beta chains from one sample, sequenced in a study of beta chain features in type 1 diabetes. Sequencing used immunoSEQ multiplex PCR; TCRdb keeps in-frame clones, though not all of them. Of 150,000 to 180,000 clones in the sample, around a tenth are singletons; the top ten hold more than 0.4%. Sequencing input: central memory CD4+ T cells from blood. The source of these receptors is a man aged 30 to 45 with type 1 diabetes. Both conserved end residues are part of each CDR3. D genes are given only for firm matches. Not all rows give a size; the values are once, few, many and, for expanded clones, a class.

.	TRBV27	TRBJ2-1	TRBD2	CASSPGLAGGQGWVEQFF	TGTGCCAGCAGTCCGGGACTAGCGGGAGGGCAAGGCTGGGTCGAGCAGTTCTTC
.	TRBV6-1	TRBJ2-1	.	CASSETRTYNEQFF	TGTGCCAGCAGTGAAACCCGGACATACAATGAGCAGTTCTTC
few	TRBV30	TRBJ2-7	.	CAWSTGYEQYF	TGTGCCTGGAGTACGGGCTACGAGCAGTACTTC
few	TRBV9	TRBJ1-1	.	CASSPEVYTEAFF	TGTGCCAGCAGCCCGGAGGTTTATACTGAAGCTTTCTTT
.	TRBV7-9	TRBJ1-2	TRBD1	CATLRTGEELNGYTF	TGTGCCACCCTCCGGACAGGGGAAGAATTGAATGGCTACACCTTC
few	TRBV28	TRBJ2-7	.	CASSLWDLREQYF	TGTGCCAGCAGTTTGTGGGACTTACGGGAGCAGTACTTC
.	TRBV6-5	TRBJ2-7	TRBD1	CASCFTGTGNYEQYF	TGTGCCAGCTGCTTCACCGGGACAGGGAACTACGAGCAGTACTTC
.	TRBV28	TRBJ2-7	TRBD1	CASRPGQKYEQYF	TGTGCCAGCAGACCGGGACAGAAATACGAGCAGTACTTC
few	TRBV5-1	TRBJ2-7	TRBD2	CASSFSTSGATYEQYF	TGCGCCAGCAGCTTCTCGACTAGCGGGGCAACCTACGAGCAGTACTTC
.	TRBV5-1	TRBJ2-1	TRBD2	CASSLSGGVDEQFF	TGCGCCAGCAGCTTGTCGGGAGGGGTCGATGAGCAGTTCTTC
.	TRBV7-3	TRBJ1-5	.	CASSFNRDQPQHF	TGTGCCAGCAGCTTTAACAGGGATCAGCCCCAGCATTTT
.	TRBV18	TRBJ1-2	.	CASSPPGLNNYGYTF	TGTGCCAGCTCACCACCAGGACTGAATAACTATGGCTACACCTTC
.	TRBV25-1	TRBJ1-4	.	CASSDPLRQGVEKLFF	TGTGCCAGCAGTGACCCGTTAAGGCAGGGTGTTGAAAAACTGTTTTTT
few	TRBV5-1	TRBJ2-5	.	CASSLEGTAEETQYF	TGCGCCAGCAGCTTGGAAGGCACAGCAGAAGAGACCCAGTACTTC
few	TRBV6-5	TRBJ2-1	TRBD2	CASSSTRARERGFF	TGTGCCAGCAGTTCAACACGAGCTCGGGAGCGGGGATTCTTC
few	TRBV19	TRBJ1-1	.	CASSINRDTEAFF	TGTGCCAGTAGTATAAACAGGGACACTGAAGCTTTCTTT
.	TRBV9	TRBJ1-5	.	CASSVGGSGDQPQHF	TGTGCCAGCAGCGTAGGAGGGTCCGGGGATCAGCCCCAGCATTTT
few	TRBV7-2	TRBJ2-1	TRBD2	CASSKTGGGNEQFF	TGTGCCAGCAGCAAGACGGGAGGGGGGAATGAGCAGTTCTTC
few	TRBV9	TRBJ1-4	TRBD1	CASSLSTTGEKLFF	TGTGCCAGCAGCCTAAGCACGACAGGGGAAAAACTGTTTTTT
few	TRBV2	TRBJ2-5	TRBD2	CASSTRGDGTQYF	TGTGCCAGCAGTACCCGGGGGGATGGGACCCAGTACTTC
.	TRBV2	TRBJ1-5	TRBD1	CASSGQGKGQPQHF	TGTGCCAGCAGTGGACAGGGAAAAGGTCAGCCCCAGCATTTT
few	TRBV5-1	TRBJ2-7	TRBD1	CASSSEQGKEQYF	TGCGCCAGCAGTTCCGAACAGGGGAAAGAGCAGTACTTC
few	TRBV7-8	TRBJ1-2	TRBD1	CASNRGGNYGYTF	TGTGCCAGCAACAGGGGCGGGAACTATGGCTACACCTTC
few	TRBV28	TRBJ1-5	TRBD1	CASSRPIGTGPQHF	TGTGCCAGCAGCCGCCCAATAGGGACAGGGCCCCAGCATTTT
.	TRBV18	TRBJ2-2	TRBD2	CASSPSSGSPGELFF	TGTGCCAGCTCACCGTCTAGCGGGAGCCCCGGGGAGCTGTTTTTT
.	TRBV18	TRBJ2-2	.	CASSPPEGTGELFF	TGTGCCAGCTCACCACCGGAGGGGACCGGGGAGCTGTTTTTT
few	TRBV6-5	TRBJ2-1	.	CASSPQVSYNEQFF	TGTGCCAGCAGCCCACAGGTCTCCTACAATGAGCAGTTCTTC
.	TRBV4-3	TRBJ2-6	.	CASSQAYQGSGANVLTF	TGCGCCAGCAGCCAAGCCTACCAGGGGTCTGGGGCCAACGTCCTGACTTTC
few	TRBV28	TRBJ1-2	.	CASSLRDYGYTF	TGTGCCAGCAGTTTGCGGGACTATGGCTACACCTTC
.	TRBV18	TRBJ1-5	.	CASSPKENQPQHF	TGTGCCAGCTCACCAAAGGAGAATCAGCCCCAGCATTTT
.	TRBV27	TRBJ1-2	TRBD1	CASRAGTVASNYGYTF	TGTGCCAGCAGAGCCGGGACAGTTGCTTCTAACTATGGCTACACCTTC
.	TRBV20-1	TRBJ2-7	TRBD2	CSGGGSYEQYF	TGCAGTGGGGGGGGATCCTACGAGCAGTACTTC
.	TRBV7-2	TRBJ2-5	TRBD2	CASSRLAGGLETQYF	TGTGCCAGCAGCCGACTAGCGGGAGGGTTGGAGACCCAGTACTTC
.	TRBV4-2	TRBJ1-4	.	CASSQEVAPNEKLFF	TGTGCCAGCAGCCAAGAGGTGGCCCCTAATGAAAAACTGTTTTTT
.	TRBV10-3	TRBJ1-1	TRBD1	CAISESVGVAGGSTEAFF	TGTGCCATCAGTGAGTCCGTCGGAGTGGCAGGGGGCAGCACTGAAGCTTTCTTT
.	TRBV5-1	TRBJ1-5	.	CASRTDQGEPQHF	TGCGCCAGCAGGACAGATCAGGGTGAGCCCCAGCATTTT
.	TRBV19	TRBJ1-2	.	CASRTGQNYGYTF	TGTGCCAGTAGGACCGGACAGAACTATGGCTACACCTTC
few	TRBV7-6	TRBJ2-4	TRBD1	CASSFPGTGGNIQYF	TGTGCCAGCAGTTTCCCCGGGACAGGCGGAAACATTCAGTACTTC
few	TRBV6-5	TRBJ2-7	.	CASSYSVSNFYEQYF	TGTGCCAGCAGTTACTCAGTTTCTAATTTCTACGAGCAGTACTTC
.	TRBV19	TRBJ2-1	.	CASSKLGAYYNEQFF	TGTGCCAGTAGTAAACTGGGGGCCTACTACAATGAGCAGTTCTTC
.	TRBV29-1	TRBJ1-2	.	CSADGDYGYTF	TGCAGCGCAGACGGGGACTATGGCTACACCTTC
few	TRBV28	TRBJ1-5	TRBD1	CASRGQDRENQPQHF	TGTGCCAGCAGGGGTCAGGACAGGGAGAATCAGCCCCAGCATTTT
few	TRBV11-2	TRBJ1-3	.	CASSLDRNTIYF	TGTGCCAGCAGCTTAGATAGAAACACCATATATTTT
.	TRBV7-2	TRBJ1-5	.	CASSLDSNNQPQHF	TGTGCCAGCAGCTTAGACAGTAACAATCAGCCCCAGCATTTT
.	TRBV6-5	TRBJ2-5	TRBD1	CASSPPGDRETQYF	TGTGCCAGCAGTCCCCCTGGGGACAGGGAGACCCAGTACTTC
.	TRBV29-1	TRBJ1-1	.	CSVGRGWGMDTEAFF	TGCAGCGTTGGGAGGGGTTGGGGAATGGACACTGAAGCTTTCTTT
many	TRBV5-1	TRBJ2-7	.	CASSLELDYEQYF	TGCGCCAGCAGCTTGGAACTAGACTACGAGCAGTACTTC
few	TRBV15	TRBJ2-7	TRBD1	CATSTRTGQLDEQYF	TGTGCCACCAGCACCCGGACAGGGCAGTTGGACGAGCAGTACTTC
.	TRBV29-1	TRBJ2-7	.	CSVRLTYLSYEQYF	TGCAGCGTTCGGTTGACATACCTCTCCTACGAGCAGTACTTC
.	TRBV5-4	TRBJ2-1	TRBD2	CASSSGTSGYNEQFF	TGTGCCAGCAGCTCGGGGACTAGCGGATACAATGAGCAGTTCTTC
.	TRBV28	TRBJ2-3	TRBD2	CASRRASGISDTQYF	TGTGCCAGCAGACGAGCTAGCGGGATATCAGATACGCAGTATTTT
few	TRBV6-6	TRBJ2-7	.	CASSTPPGYEQYF	TGTGCCAGCAGCACCCCCCCGGGCTACGAGCAGTACTTC
.	TRBV9	TRBJ2-5	TRBD1	CASSGQGGETQYF	TGTGCCAGCAGCGGACAGGGGGGAGAGACCCAGTACTTC
.	TRBV5-6	TRBJ2-5	TRBD1	CASRGTGSREQYF	TGTGCCAGCAGGGGGACAGGGTCTCGTGAGCAGTACTTC
few	TRBV14	TRBJ2-7	TRBD1	CASSQEEGAIQYF	TGTGCCAGCAGCCAAGAAGAGGGGGCTATCCAGTACTTC
few	TRBV4-3	TRBJ2-3	TRBD1	CASSPTGGERTDTQYF	TGCGCCAGCAGCCCCACAGGGGGAGAGCGCACAGATACGCAGTATTTT
.	TRBV14	TRBJ2-1	.	CASSRLGTHNEQFF	TGTGCCAGCAGCCGCCTCGGGACACACAATGAGCAGTTCTTC
.	TRBV30	TRBJ1-5	.	CAWSSGVIQPQHF	TGTGCCTGGAGTTCAGGGGTCATTCAGCCCCAGCATTTT
.	TRBV29-1	TRBJ2-5	.	CSVDTGLETQYF	TGCAGCGTTGATACAGGGCTGGAGACCCAGTACTTC
.	TRBV5-1	TRBJ2-7	.	CASSLDRGPEQYF	TGCGCCAGCAGCTTGGACCGGGGTCCTGAGCAGTACTTC